This TCR beta chain was recorded in a study of T-cell reconstitution after alpha-beta-depleted transplantation in children. TCRbeta library preparation incorporated unique molecular identifiers. TCRdb re-derived calls from the PCR reads in MiXCR, one entry per CDR3 protein. Of 450,000 to 600,000 distinct CDR3 sequences in the sample, approximately 16% were seen once. The CDR3 length is 16 residues. Germline CDR1 SGHRS, CDR2 YFSETQ. Deletions cut 5 bases from V and 0 bases from J, with 17 bases between. The specimen was PBMCs from the stem cell graft donor, collected from the stem cell graft. The chain links TRBV5-1 to TRBJ2-5, with D tentatively TRBD1 (6 bases). The sequence was obtained from a human donor who donated a stem cell graft to a child with acute lymphoblastic leukemia. The CDR3 nucleotides read TGCGCCAGCAGAAAGGGGGATTGGGAGTACCAAGAGACCCAGTACTTC. This sequence encodes CASRKGDWEYQETQYF.